Listed below are T cell receptor beta chains from one sample, sequenced in a study of post-analysis software for immune sequencing data. TCRdb fed the PCR reads into MiXCR, producing one record per CDR3 protein. The top ten hold around 4.8% of the sample, which has a few hundred thousand distinct CDR3 sequences, 35% to 45% seen once. Sample: blood. These receptors came from a girl aged 10 to 17 with multiple sclerosis. CDR3s include the opening cysteine and the closing phenylalanine or tryptophan. Fields, in order: J gene, clone size, D gene, V gene, CDR3 DNA, CDR3 protein. The D gene is left open where the match is weak. The size of a clone is reported for some rows only, either as once, few or many, or as a class for expanded clones.

TRBJ2-1,many,NA,TRBV6-4,TGTGCCAGCAGTGACGAGGCAGGGGCCTACAATGAGCAGTTCTTC,CASSDEAGAYNEQFF
TRBJ2-3,many,NA,TRBV5-1,TGCGCCAGCAGCGAGGGACCCAGCTCAGATACGCAGTATTTT,CASSEGPSSDTQYF
TRBJ1-2,many,NA,TRBV2,TGTGCCAGCAGTGAAGGGTATGGCTACACCTTC,CASSEGYGYTF
TRBJ2-1,NA,TRBD1,TRBV7-6,TGTGCCAGCAGCATAAGGACAGGGAATGAGCAGTTCTTC,CASSIRTGNEQFF
TRBJ2-7,NA,NA,TRBV29-1,TGCAGCGTTGAAGAATGGCAGGAGACCTACGAGCAGTACTTC,CSVEEWQETYEQYF
TRBJ2-1,NA,TRBD1,TRBV11-2,TGTGCCAGCAGCCTATGGACAGGGGGAAATTTCGATGAGCAGTTCTTC,CASSLWTGGNFDEQFF
TRBJ2-3,many,NA,TRBV6-4,TGTGCCAGCTCCGCCGTGGGAGCGAGGACAGATACGCAGTATTTT,CASSAVGARTDTQYF
TRBJ1-2,many,TRBD1,TRBV7-2,TGTGCCAGCAGCTCCCCGACAGGGAGCATTGGCTACACCTTC,CASSSPTGSIGYTF
TRBJ2-5,many,TRBD2,TRBV7-9,TGTGCCAGCAGCTTAGGGCTAGCGGTCCAAGAGACCCAGTACTTC,CASSLGLAVQETQYF
TRBJ2-1,once,NA,TRBV24-1,TGTGCCACCAGTGACCAAGGCAGTAGCTCCTACGATGAGCAGTTCTTC,CATSDQGSSSYDEQFF
TRBJ2-3,many,NA,TRBV4-1,TGCGCCAGCAGCACCCAAGACACAGATACGCAGTATTTT,CASSTQDTDTQYF
TRBJ2-5,many,TRBD2,TRBV5-1,TGCGCCAGCAGCAGACTAGCGGGGGGGCAGGAGACCCAGTACTTC,CASSRLAGGQETQYF
TRBJ2-3,many,NA,TRBV5-6,TGTGCCAGCAGCTCTGGGGCTAGCACAGATACGCAGTATTTT,CASSSGASTDTQYF